This entry lists 5 T cell receptor beta chains sequenced from one sample in a study of beta chain features in type 1 diabetes. Expressed TCRB transcripts were sequenced after all isolated RNA was converted to cDNA. The assay was immunoSEQ multiplex PCR, and TCRdb's table has in-frame clones only and misses some. The repertoire holds 120,000 to 150,000 clones, with about 10% as singletons. Sample: naive CD4+ T cells from blood. The receptors were sampled from a man in his late teens or twenties in good health.

This clone has only a few counts. The V call is TRBV19, the J call TRBJ2-3; D is possibly TRBD1 (7 bases). Trimming cost V 5 bases and J 6 bases, with 18 bases left between them. The CDR3 loop spans 15 amino acids. The germline V gene encodes CDR1 LNHDA and CDR2 SQIVND (reference sequence). The CDR3 nucleotides are TGTGCCAGTAGTTGGATGAGGACAGGAGGGGATACGCAGTATTTT. This sequence encodes CASSWMRTGGDTQYF.

The chain employs TRBV18 and TRBJ1-1; the match to TRBD1 covers 10 bases. This CDR3 has 18 amino acids. Germline V CDR1 and CDR2: KGHSH, LQKENI. J lost 0 bases, V lost 2 bases, and 9 bases had no gene match. CDR3 nucleotide sequence: TGTGCCAGCTCACCAGTTCTGGGACAGGGGAATATGAACACTGAAGCTTTCTTT. It yields the protein CASSPVLGQGNMNTEAFF.

The chain joins TRBV7-9 to TRBJ2-7; a possible D gene is TRBD1 (6 bases). V shed 5 bases and J shed 1 base, with 12 bases lying between them. Germline CDR1 is SEHNR and CDR2 is FQNEAQ (reference sequence). This CDR3 is built from 14 residues. The CDR3 nucleotides read TGTGCCAGCAGCCTAGAGGGACATTCCTACGAGCAGTACTTC. Translated: CASSLEGHSYEQYF.

In its sample, this clone was seen a few times. The chain has TRBV28 and TRBJ2-5; 10 bases align to TRBD1. Germline lookup yields CDR1 MDHEN and CDR2 SYDVKM. This CDR3 is 16 amino acids long. V shed 4 bases, J shed 2 bases, and the junction held 7 bases outside the gene matches. CDR3 bases: TGTGCCAGCAGTTCGGGACAGGGGAAAGGTCAAGAGACCCAGTACTTC. This sequence encodes CASSSGQGKGQETQYF.

In its sample, this clone was seen many times. Other DNA sequences in the same sample also yield this CDR3. This chain uses TRBV6-6 with TRBJ1-1, with D maybe TRBD1 (5 bases). Trimming stripped 5 bases from V and 5 bases from J, with 6 bases between. Germline CDR1 MNHNY, CDR2 SVGAGI (reference sequence). The CDR3 covers 11 residues. The CDR3 reads CASSRGTEAFF. In nucleotides, the CDR3 is TGTGCCAGCAGTAGGGGTACTGAAGCTTTCTTT.